This is a list of T cell receptor beta chains from one sample in a study of early T cells in non-severe SARS-CoV-2 infection. TCRdb ran MiXCR on the 5' RACE reads and lists one entry per CDR3 protein. The sample records about 49,000 distinct CDR3 sequences, about 6.3% being singletons. This specimen was whole blood, taken at baseline. The receptors were sampled from an adult who was a healthcare worker with PCR-confirmed SARS-CoV-2 infection or an uninfected control (not recorded which). Both conserved end residues are part of each CDR3. D genes are given only for firm matches. Size tells how often a clone was seen (once, few, many) or the class of an expanded clone, and some rows leave it out.

TRBV28,medium-sized,TRBJ2-7,-,12,TGTGCCAGCAGCTATACACGCTACGAGCAGTACTTC,CASSYTRYEQYF
TRBV5-1,many,TRBJ1-1,-,14,TGCGCCAGCATTTCAGGCAGTTTAAGGACTGAAGCTTTCTTT,CASISGSLRTEAFF
TRBV4-3,many,TRBJ2-1,TRBD2,17,TGCGCCAGCAGCCAAGTACTAGCGGGGGCCTCCTACAATGAGCAGTTCTTC,CASSQVLAGASYNEQFF
TRBV6-4,many,TRBJ2-1,-,15,TGTGCCAGCAGTGACGTGGGGGCCTCTTACAATGAGCAGTTCTTC,CASSDVGASYNEQFF
TRBV7-6,many,TRBJ1-2,-,14,TGTGCCAGCAGCTTAGATCCGGGGGCGCAAGGCTACACCTTC,CASSLDPGAQGYTF
TRBV6-6,-,TRBJ1-5,-,14,TGTGCCAGCAGGGCCCCCGAGGGAAATCAGCCCCAGCATTTT,CASRAPEGNQPQHF
TRBV29-1,many,TRBJ2-3,-,12,TGCAGCTCCGGCGGGGGCCAGGATACGCAGTATTTT,CSSGGGQDTQYF
TRBV5-1,-,TRBJ2-1,-,16,TGCGCCAGCAGCTTGAATGCTGGAAGCTCCTACAATGAGCAGTTCTTC,CASSLNAGSSYNEQFF
TRBV12-3/TRBV12-4,many,TRBJ2-3,TRBD2,15,TGTGCCAGCAGTTTTTCTAGCGGAGTAGCAGATACGCAGTATTTT,CASSFSSGVADTQYF
TRBV11-3,-,TRBJ2-5,-,15,TGTGCCAGCAGCTTAGCACAGGGTGGTGGACAGACCCAGTACTTC,CASSLAQGGGQTQYF
TRBV5-1,once,TRBJ2-5,TRBD1,13,TGCGCCAGCAGTGGACAGGGACAAGAGACCCAGTACTTC,CASSGQGQETQYF
TRBV7-9,-,TRBJ1-2,-,13,TGTGCCAGCAGCTTGTGGCAGGGGAATGGCTACACCTTC,CASSLWQGNGYTF
TRBV3-1,many,TRBJ1-2,-,13,TGTGCCAGCAGCCAACAGGGTGTCTATGGCTACACCTTC,CASSQQGVYGYTF
TRBV7-6,many,TRBJ2-7,-,18,TGTGCCAGCAGCGCAGGACGTGGCGGGGCACCGAATCCCTACGAGCAGTACTTC,CASSAGRGGAPNPYEQYF
TRBV6-5,many,TRBJ1-1,TRBD1,14,TGTGCCAGCATTAAAACAGGGGGCAACACTGAAGCTTTCTTT,CASIKTGGNTEAFF